Below are 3 T cell receptor beta chains sequenced from a single sample in a study of shared clonotypes between healthy human individuals. The method was immunoSEQ multiplex PCR; TCRdb's version includes in-frame clones alone and lacks a portion of them. In the table there are 550,000 to 800,000 clones, around 74% of which are singletons. Source material: memory CD4+ T cells sorted from blood. Subset: CD45RA-negative fraction. The receptors were sampled from a woman aged 25 to 45 in good health.

The chain is built from TRBV18 and TRBJ1-3; no firm D call. Trimming removed 4 bases from V and 2 bases from J, with 15 bases in between. Per the germline V gene, CDR1 is KGHSH and CDR2 is LQKENI. The CDR3 is made up of 16 amino acids. The CDR3: CASSLPNLGTGNTIYF. The CDR3 region has the DNA TGTGCCAGCTCACTACCTAACTTGGGAACTGGAAACACCATATATTTT. Supplemented by reference TRBV18 and TRBJ1-3, the full variable domain reads NAGVMQNPRHLVRRRGQEARLRCSPMKGHSHVYWYRQLPEEGLKFMVYLQKENIIDESGMPKERFSAEFPKEGPSILRIQQVVRGDSAAYFCASSLPNLGTGNTIYFGEGSWLTVV.

The rearrangement joins TRBV9 to TRBJ1-1, with 10 bases that match TRBD1. The CDR3 length is 15 residues. The junction had 7 bases not matched to a gene; V was cut back by 4 bases and J by 4 bases. Germline V gene data show CDR1 as SGDLS and CDR2 as YYNGEE. The CDR3 sequence: CASSPQGQGFTEAFF. The CDR3 DNA is TGTGCCAGCAGCCCCCAGGGACAGGGGTTCACTGAAGCTTTCTTT.

For this clone: This may stem from a read error, because a much larger clone lies one nucleotide away. This chain connects TRBV7-6 to TRBJ1-1; D is uncertain. The germline V and J ends were trimmed by 3 bases and 6 bases, with 11 bases remaining between them. The CDR3 has 13 residues. CDR1 and CDR2 from the germline V gene are SGHVS and FNYEAQ. CDR3 DNA: TGTGCCAGCAGCTTCCAGAGTTACGCTGAAGCTTTCTTT. Translation gives CASSFQSYAEAFF.